These 12 T cell receptor beta chains were all obtained from the same sample, sequenced in a study of cytomegalovirus exposure and HLA in healthy donors. PCR amplification relied on 60 Vbeta primers (plus 13 Jbeta primers). The repertoire was sequenced with immunoSEQ multiplex PCR; TCRdb's copy has only in-frame clones and lacks some. The sample lists about 160,000 clones, 84% occurring once. The sample was PBMCs. The receptors derive from a man aged 25-45 years in good health and CMV-seronegative.

The rearrangement joins TRBV28 to TRBJ2-3, with D possibly being TRBD2 (5 bases). The CDR3 loop spans 13 amino acids. Trimming stripped 7 bases from V and 2 bases from J, with 10 bases between. Germline V lookup: CDR1 MDHEN, CDR2 SYDVKM. The CDR3 protein is CASILGVTDTQYF. Here the CDR3 DNA reads TGTGCCAGCATCCTGGGAGTCACAGATACGCAGTATTTT.

The chain joins TRBV5-1 to TRBJ2-3; TRBD1 is a possible D gene (5 bases). The V end was cut by 1 base, the J end by 4 bases, with 13 bases between. Per germline, CDR1 SGHRS and CDR2 YFSETQ. This CDR3 has 15 amino acids. CDR3 sequence: CASSLLGQGSDTQYF. CDR3 coding DNA: TGCGCCAGCAGCTTGTTGGGGCAGGGTTCAGATACGCAGTATTTT.

This chain links TRBV7-8 with TRBJ2-1; 9 bases map to TRBD1. There are 15 residues in the CDR3. Germline assignment: CDR1 SGHVS and CDR2 FQNEAQ. After removal of 1 base from V and 7 bases from J, the junction contained 5 bases not matched to a gene. The CDR3 sequence: CASSLVQGAVNEQFF. The DNA of the CDR3 is TGTGCCAGCAGCTTAGTACAGGGGGCGGTTAATGAGCAGTTCTTC.

The chain employs TRBV9 and TRBJ2-2; 9 bases are a match to TRBD2. J lost 5 bases, V lost 2 bases, and 4 bases had no gene match. This CDR3 region has 15 residues. Per germline, CDR1 SGDLS and CDR2 YYNGEE. In nucleotides, the CDR3 is TGTGCCAGCAGCGTTAGCGGGAGATTGACCGGGGAGCTGTTTTTT. Residues: CASSVSGRLTGELFF.

This clone has a handful of counts. The chain has TRBV5-6 and TRBJ2-7, with D possibly TRBD1 on 6 matching bases. Trimming cost V 1 base and J 6 bases, with 11 bases left between them. Germline loops: CDR1 SGHDT, CDR2 YYEEEE. The CDR3 spans 13 residues. The CDR3 DNA is TGTGCCAGCAGCTTGACAGGGAAGGGCGAGCAGTACTTC. Translation gives CASSLTGKGEQYF. Filled out from reference TRBV5-6 and TRBJ2-7, the complete variable domain reads DAGVTQSPTHLIKTRGQQVTLRCSPKSGHDTVSWYQQALGQGPQFIFQYYEEEERQRGNFPDRFSGHQFPNYSSELNVNALLLGDSALYLCASSLTGKGEQYFGPGTRLTVT.

The chain joins TRBV29-1 to TRBJ2-7, with no clear D. V was clipped by 4 bases and J by 3 bases, with 13 bases between them. Germline CDR1 reads SQVTM; CDR2 reads ANQGSEA. The CDR3 is 13 residues long. The CDR3 loop is CSVASTSGYEQYF. The DNA of the CDR3 is TGCAGCGTTGCGTCCACATCGGGCTACGAGCAGTACTTC.

The V call is TRBV4-3, the J call TRBJ1-4; a possible D gene is TRBD1 (6 bases). The CDR3 is made up of 15 amino acids. Germline assignment: CDR1 LGHNA and CDR2 YSLEER. V was pared by 0 bases and J by 6 bases, with 11 bases between. The CDR3 here is CASSQDQGRDEKLFF. DNA of the CDR3: TGCGCCAGCAGCCAAGACCAGGGGAGGGATGAAAAACTGTTTTTT.

This sequence joins TRBV21-1 and TRBJ2-5; no check of the table's D call, TRBD1, against the DNA was made. TRBV21-1 is reported as a pseudogene. The CDR3 totals 15 residues. The CDR3 is CASSKAGTDQETQYF. DNA of the CDR3: TGTGCCAGCAGCAAAGCGGGGACAGACCAAGAGACCCAGTACTTC.

The chain employs TRBV29-1 and TRBJ2-1, with D unclear. The CDR3 has 11 amino acids. V lost 7 bases and J lost 5, with 9 bases in between. Per germline, CDR1 SQVTM and CDR2 ANQGSEA. The CDR3 DNA reads as TGCAGCGGCAGCCGGGACAATGAGCAGTTCTTC. Translating it yields CSGSRDNEQFF.

The chain uses TRBV28 and TRBJ1-1, with 8 bases identical to TRBD1. Trimming at V came to 9 bases and at J to 1 base, leaving 4 bases not matched to a gene. The CDR3 is made up of 13 amino acids. The germline CDR1 and CDR2 sequences are MDHEN and SYDVKM. CDR3 sequence: CASRQGSNTEAFF. CDR3 bases: TGTGCCAGTAGACAGGGGTCGAACACTGAAGCTTTCTTT.

The chain joins TRBV6-5 to TRBJ2-7; D is unclear. The CDR3 spans 14 residues. Between the trimmed V and J ends, which lost 5 bases and 5 bases, there was a span of 16 bases. Germline V gene data show CDR1 as MNHEY and CDR2 as SVGAGI. The CDR3 DNA reads TGTGCCAGCAGTCCCTCCCTAGTGTTCCACGAGCAGTACTTC. This encodes CASSPSLVFHEQYF.

The chain has TRBV5-6 and TRBJ2-7, with TRBD2 identical over 9 bases. The CDR3 is made up of 14 amino acids. The V segment lost 0 bases and the J segment 5 bases; nucleotides outside the gene matches: 3. Germline V gives CDR1 SGHDT, CDR2 YYEEEE. CDR3 sequence (DNA): TGTGCCAGCAGCTTGGGGGCTAGCGGGGACGAGCAGTACTTC. This encodes CASSLGASGDEQYF.